The rows below give T cell receptor beta chains drawn from one sample of a study of blood T cell repertoires in COVID-19. TCRdb's copy holds only in-frame clones and misses some; the assay was immunoSEQ multiplex PCR. This sample has about 50,000 clones, with approximately 89% found just once. What was sequenced was peripheral blood. The receptors originated from a man aged 55 to 70 with acute or convalescent COVID-19. Each CDR3 is given with its conserved first and last residue. Clone size is not always given. Where it is, it says once, few, many or a class for expanded clones.

>TRBV5-6|16|.
CASSTLAGESYNEQFF
>TRBV6-1|12|.
CASSEYYNEQFF
>TRBV27|16|.
CASRPRQGASNQPQHF
>TRBV7-6|14|.
CASSSLGGNTEAFF
>TRBV28|16|.
CASRIGQGNPAYGYTF
>TRBV5-4|14|.
CASSSRGNTGELFF
>TRBV5-1|14|.
CASSLPGQGEKLFF
>TRBV27|10|.
CASGRSEQYF
>TRBV5-4|15|.
CASSSKQGHQETQYF
>TRBV28|18|.
CASRPFGLAVYSTDTQYF
>TRBV7-9|13|once
CASSPGTGNEQFF
>TRBV4-1|15|.
CASSQGTVGTGELFF
>TRBV7-8|13|.
CASSRDRGQEQYF
>TRBV19|15|.
CASNPWGQLHTEAFF
>TRBV21-1|16|.
CASSKDFDRKRDTQYF
>TRBV7-9|14|.
CASRDGQGQEKLFF
>TRBV25-1|17|.
CASSEPDRGYTNEKLFF
>TRBV12-5|12|.
CATQGSTDTQYF
>TRBV9|15|.
CASSQTDNSYNEQFF
>TRBV11-2|14|.
CASSPGQGVYEQYF
>TRBV2|15|.
CASSPETASNQPQHF
>TRBV19|13|.
CASSEQGSHEQYF
>TRBV24-1|14|.
CATSDLDSREGAFF
>TRBV11-2|14|.
CASSLGRAQETQYF
>TRBV5-1|14|.
CASGPGQQYNEQFF
>TRBV7-8|14|few
CASSSLAGTDTQYF
>TRBV2|15|.
CATRTSGSGAGELFF
>TRBV7-9|18|once
CASSLATGWGSGANVLTF
>TRBV27|15|once
CASSLSPLTGDEQYF
>TRBV10-3|14|once
CAISDQTGALEAFF
>TRBV4-2|17|.
CASSQVGAGVRGDTQYF
>TRBV24-1|14|.
CATSDPPLVAEQFF
>TRBV28|16|.
CASSLGGSRSAHEQYF
>TRBV19|13|.
CASSRTGVNEQFF
>TRBV19|15|.
CASSPSGARSNEQFF